Shown below are 28 T cell receptor beta chains from a single sample sequenced in a study of CD4 T cells in relation to SARS-CoV-2 and coronaviruses. Repertoires were generated with immunoSEQ multiplex PCR, while TCRdb's copy carries only in-frame clones and drops some. Of roughly 30,000 clones in the sample, 75% to 80% were seen once. The antigens these receptors bind are not known. Before the COVID-19 pandemic, during about 2011-2019, CD4+ T cells were taken from unexposed donors. The cells were cultured for less than twelve days before CD4+ T cells were isolated. Sequencing was performed on CD4+ T cells from PBMCs, cultured in vitro. The receptor source for this set is a human donor in good health.

This clone has a single count. V usage is TRBV4-1 and J usage is TRBJ2-1; 9 positions agree with TRBD1. V lost 0 bases, J lost 6 bases, and 6 bases stayed unmatched. The CDR3 length is 16 residues. Per the germline V gene, CDR1 is MGHRA and CDR2 is YSYEKL. As DNA, the CDR3 is TGCGCCAGCAGCCAAGATCCGGGACAGGGTTTCAATGAGCAGTTCTTC. Amino acids: CASSQDPGQGFNEQFF.

The chain has TRBV5-1 and TRBJ2-2, with TRBD1 identical over 10 bases. This CDR3 spans 15 amino acids. The ends lost 5 bases at V and 3 bases at J; junction bases unmatched: 4. Germline V gene sequence: CDR1 SGHRS, CDR2 YFSETQ. The CDR3 nucleotides read TGCGCCAGCAGTTGGGACAGGGGAGACACCGGGGAGCTGTTTTTT. Its protein product is CASSWDRGDTGELFF.

The chain combines TRBV2 with TRBJ2-1, with 10 bases matching TRBD1. CDR1 and CDR2 (germline): SNHLY, FYNNEI. V trimming: 4 bases; J trimming: 2 bases; junction bases outside the gene matches: 2. The CDR3 covers 15 residues. In DNA, the CDR3 is TGTGCCAGCAGTGGAGGGACAGGGGCCTACAATGAGCAGTTCTTC. It codes for CASSGGTGAYNEQFF.

This chain links TRBV5-4 with TRBJ2-7; D remains unclear. CDR3 length equals 13 residues. The V and J ends lost 4 bases and 2 bases respectively, with 10 bases between them. Germline CDR1 reads SGHNT; CDR2 reads YYREEE (reference sequence). CDR3 in amino acids: CASSAPGPYEQYF. As DNA, the CDR3 is TGTGCCAGCAGCGCTCCGGGCCCCTACGAGCAGTACTTC.

The chain carries TRBV5-1 and TRBJ2-1; 8 positions agree with TRBD2. The CDR3 consists of 17 residues. The germline gives CDR1 SGHRS, CDR2 YFSETQ. The J segment lost 5 bases and the V segment lost 2 bases, leaving 12 bases of the junction unmatched. CDR3 in amino acids: CASSLSQAGVTDNEQFF. The CDR3 region has the DNA TGCGCCAGCAGCTTAAGCCAAGCGGGAGTGACGGACAATGAGCAGTTCTTC.

The chain couples TRBV5-1 to TRBJ2-3, with a tentative D call TRBD2 (6 bases). The germline CDR1 and CDR2 sequences are SGHRS and YFSETQ. This CDR3 is 16 amino acids long. V was pared by 4 bases and J by 2 bases, with 17 bases between. The CDR3 sequence: CASSTEGTPTTDTQYF. The DNA for the CDR3 is TGCGCCAGCAGCACGGAAGGGACTCCAACCACAGATACGCAGTATTTT.

The V and J genes are TRBV2 and TRBJ1-5; the match to TRBD1 covers 7 bases. CDR3 length: 18 residues. Germline loops: CDR1 SNHLY, CDR2 FYNNEI. V shed 7 bases, J shed 0 bases, and the junction held 15 bases outside the gene matches. The DNA of the CDR3 is TGTGCCAGCACTGGAAAGGGGGCAGGATCCTATAGCAATCAGCCCCAGCATTTT. Its protein is CASTGKGAGSYSNQPQHF.

J is TRBJ1-2 and V is TRBV18, with 12 bases matching TRBD1. Germline values: CDR1 KGHSH, CDR2 LQKENI. The ends lost 6 bases at V and 8 bases at J; junction bases unmatched: 4. The CDR3 is made up of 13 amino acids. As DNA, the CDR3 is TGTGCCAGCTCGGGGACAGGGGGCGACGGCTACACCTTC. This gives the protein CASSGTGGDGYTF.

The sample holds a few counts of this clone. V usage is TRBV7-2 and J usage is TRBJ1-6, with TRBD1 matching over 8 bases. The trim removed 4 bases at V and 11 bases at J, leaving 7 bases unmatched. CDR3 length equals 14 residues. Germline CDR1 and CDR2: SGHTA and FQGNSA. The CDR3 loop is CASSSDRGFPPLHF. CDR3 coding DNA: TGTGCCAGCAGCTCCGACAGGGGATTTCCACCCCTCCACTTT.

V usage is TRBV19 and J usage is TRBJ2-7, with D hard to call. CDR1 is LNHDA, CDR2 SQIVND, per germline (reference sequence). The CDR3 is 13 residues long. V was pared by 6 bases and J by 4 bases, with 13 bases between. CDR3 in DNA: TGTGCCAGTAGCCTCGACGGAAAATACGAGCAGTACTTC. Its translation is CASSLDGKYEQYF.

The chain has TRBV9 and TRBJ1-2; 11 nucleotides align to TRBD1. Losses at the gene ends were 6 bases for V and 4 bases for J; bases not matched to a gene: 8. Germline V CDR1 and CDR2: SGDLS, YYNGEE. The CDR3 spans 15 residues. The DNA of the CDR3 is TGTGCCAGCACCATGGGGGGACAGGGGGGCTATGGCTACACCTTC. It is translated as CASTMGGQGGYGYTF.

V and J are TRBV6-1 and TRBJ1-2; 11 positions agree with TRBD1. CDR1 MNHNS and CDR2 SASEGT come from the germline V gene. V was pared by 4 bases and J by 5 bases, with 9 bases of the junction left unmatched. CDR3 size: 16 residues. CDR3 sequence (DNA): TGTGCCAGCAGTGGGGACAGGGGGAGTTTTCGTTATGGCTACACCTTC. Its protein is CASSGDRGSFRYGYTF.

This sequence joins TRBV2 and TRBJ1-1; D remains unclear. The CDR3 consists of 12 residues. V was shortened by 6 bases and J by 4 bases, with 9 bases between the two germline ends. Germline V gene sequence: CDR1 SNHLY, CDR2 FYNNEI. CDR3 in amino acids: CASRMGFTEAFF. In DNA form, the CDR3 reads TGTGCCAGCAGGATGGGATTCACTGAAGCTTTCTTT.

The gene calls are TRBV7-2 and TRBJ1-2, with D hard to call. This CDR3 region has 14 residues. Germline V gene data show CDR1 as SGHTA and CDR2 as FQGNSA. V lost 6 bases and J 8 bases, leaving 19 bases between the germline ends. CDR3 sequence (DNA): TGTGCCAGCAGTTCCGGCGGGATCCTGGGGGGCTACACCTTC. Residues: CASSSGGILGGYTF.

This clone was found once. This chain uses TRBV5-6 with TRBJ2-3, with D hard to call. This CDR3 is built from 13 residues. V was pared by 1 base and J by 2 bases, with 5 bases between. The germline V gene encodes CDR1 SGHDT and CDR2 YYEEEE. Here the CDR3 reads CASSLWVTDTQYF. In DNA form, the CDR3 reads TGTGCCAGCAGCTTGTGGGTCACAGATACGCAGTATTTT.

The rearrangement joins TRBV29-1 to TRBJ2-7; 12 positions agree with TRBD2. This CDR3 is built from 15 residues. The V and J ends lost 5 bases and 4 bases, in that order; junction bases with no gene match: 9. Germline loops: CDR1 SQVTM, CDR2 ANQGSEA. CDR3 sequence: CSVRWTSGIDYEQYF. The DNA for the CDR3 is TGCAGCGTTCGTTGGACTAGCGGGATAGATTACGAGCAGTACTTC.

This clone was seen only once. This chain uses TRBV18 with TRBJ2-5; D ambiguous. The CDR3 covers 13 residues. V was cut by 2 bases and J by 5 bases, with 9 bases left in between. Germline V gene lookup returns CDR1 KGHSH and CDR2 LQKENI. The CDR3 DNA sequence: TGTGCCAGCTCACCAAGGCTCGGGGAGACCCAGTACTTC. It translates to CASSPRLGETQYF.

This chain connects TRBV7-9 to TRBJ1-3; D gene uncertain. The germline gives CDR1 SEHNR, CDR2 FQNEAQ (reference sequence). The CDR3 has 17 amino acids. With 5 bases removed from V and 4 bases from J, the gap between germline ends came to 21 bases. CDR3 coding DNA: TGTGCCAGCAGCACCGGGCCCTACCAGGTCTCCGGAAACACCATATATTTT. Translation gives CASSTGPYQVSGNTIYF.

The J gene is TRBJ2-3, the V gene TRBV11-3, with 9 bases that match TRBD1. Germline CDR1 and CDR2: SGHNT and YENEEA. Trimming cost V 4 bases and J 0 bases; bases outside gene matches: 2. This CDR3 has 15 residues. CDR3 region: CASSWTGVSTDTQYF. The CDR3 DNA follows: TGTGCCAGCAGCTGGACAGGGGTCAGCACAGATACGCAGTATTTT.

This clone was seen more than once but under ten times. This chain links TRBV6-5 with TRBJ1-6; 10 bases fit TRBD1. With 6 bases clipped from V and 10 bases from J, the junction kept 6 bases outside the gene matches. This CDR3 comprises 14 residues. The germline V gene has CDR1 MNHEY and CDR2 SVGAGI. The CDR3 DNA reads TGTGCCAGCAGGACGACAGGGGGCGGCTCACCCCTCCACTTT. Translated: CASRTTGGGSPLHF.

Here the CDR3 reads CASASAPGQGSTGELFF. The CDR3 DNA is TGTGCTAGCGCTAGTGCACCGGGACAGGGGTCCACCGGGGAGCTGTTTTTT. The V and J genes are TRBV7-7 and TRBJ2-2; 10 nucleotides align to TRBD1. Germline V gene data show CDR1 as SSHAT and CDR2 as FNYEAQ (reference sequence). This CDR3 comprises 17 residues.

The table lists this clone with a count of one. The V gene is TRBV4-3, the J gene TRBJ2-4, with 10 bases matching TRBD2. The V gene's germline CDR1 is LGHNA and CDR2 YSLEER. Unmatched junction bases numbered 21, after V lost 0 bases and J lost 7 bases. This CDR3 has 21 amino acids. The CDR3 loop is CASSQDPFDSSGSWGRNIQYF. In nucleotides, the CDR3 is TGCGCCAGCAGCCAAGATCCGTTCGATTCTAGCGGGAGTTGGGGTCGGAACATTCAGTACTTC.

V usage is TRBV4-3 and J usage is TRBJ1-3; no reliable D call. Germline-derived CDR1 and CDR2 are LGHNA and YSLEER. The V end lost 0 bases, the J end lost 7 bases, and 7 bases lay between the germline ends. There are 13 residues in the CDR3. CDR3: CASSQDRRNTIYF. The CDR3 DNA follows: TGCGCCAGCAGCCAAGATCGCAGGAACACCATATATTTT.

V usage is TRBV6-5 and J usage is TRBJ2-3; 8 bases agree with TRBD2. Germline assignment: CDR1 MNHEY and CDR2 SVGAGI. The V gene end was trimmed by 1 base and the J gene end by 4 bases; junction bases not matched to a gene: 4. This CDR3 has 15 amino acids. CDR3 sequence: CASSYLAGLPDTQYF. The CDR3 nucleotides read TGTGCCAGCAGTTACTTAGCGGGGTTGCCAGATACGCAGTATTTT.

The V gene is TRBV3-1 (or the pseudogene TRBV3-2), the J gene TRBJ1-1; weak D call: TRBD1 (5 bases). The CDR3 spans 14 residues. CDR1 and CDR2 from the germline V gene are LGHDT and YNNKEL (reference sequence). V lost 4 bases and J 1 base, leaving 10 bases between the germline ends. The CDR3 nucleotides read TGTGCCAGCAGCCGCACGACAGCGAACACTGAAGCTTTCTTT. Protein product: CASSRTTANTEAFF.

This clone has only a few counts. The chain has TRBV6-5 and TRBJ1-5; D possibly corresponds to TRBD1 (6 bases). Trimming removed 6 bases from V and 0 bases from J, with 9 bases in between. This CDR3 has 14 residues. Germline V gene sequence: CDR1 MNHEY, CDR2 SVGAGI. Here the CDR3 DNA reads TGTGCCAGCAGCCAGGGGAATAGCAATCAGCCCCAGCATTTT. It is translated as CASSQGNSNQPQHF.

The chain recombines TRBV9 with TRBJ2-3; 10 bases are shared with TRBD2. The J segment lost 4 bases and the V segment lost 4 bases, leaving 12 bases of the junction unmatched. The CDR3 length is 17 residues. Germline V gene lookup returns CDR1 SGDLS and CDR2 YYNGEE. This CDR3 is CASSSRGASGRSDTQYF. The CDR3 DNA follows: TGTGCCAGCAGCTCCCGTGGGGCTAGCGGGAGATCAGATACGCAGTATTTT.

The chain recombines TRBV11-3 with TRBJ2-7; a possible D gene is TRBD2 (6 bases). Trimming took off 3 bases at V and 0 bases at J, with 12 bases between the two ends. Germline values: CDR1 SGHNT, CDR2 YENEEA. This CDR3 has 15 amino acids. CDR3 loop: CASSLGGEGSYEQYF. The DNA for the CDR3 is TGTGCCAGCAGCTTGGGAGGCGAAGGCTCCTACGAGCAGTACTTC.